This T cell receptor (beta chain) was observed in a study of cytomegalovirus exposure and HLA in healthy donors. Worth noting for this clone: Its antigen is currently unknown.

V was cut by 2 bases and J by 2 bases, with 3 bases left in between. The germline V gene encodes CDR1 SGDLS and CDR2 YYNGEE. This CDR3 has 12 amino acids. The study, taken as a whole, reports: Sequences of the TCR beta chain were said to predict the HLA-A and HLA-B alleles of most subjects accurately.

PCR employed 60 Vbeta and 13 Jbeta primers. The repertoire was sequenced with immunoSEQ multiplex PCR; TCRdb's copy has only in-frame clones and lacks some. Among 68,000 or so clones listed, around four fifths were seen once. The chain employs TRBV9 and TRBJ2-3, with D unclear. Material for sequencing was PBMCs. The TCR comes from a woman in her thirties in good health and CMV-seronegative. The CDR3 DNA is TGTGCCAGCAGCGTTCACACAGATACGCAGTATTTT. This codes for CASSVHTDTQYF.